The rows below give T cell receptor beta chains drawn from one sample of a study of shared clonotypes between healthy human individuals. The table came from immunoSEQ multiplex PCR; TCRdb's copy has only in-frame clones and leaves some out. The data show 1.6 million or so clones, with roughly 95% seen just once and 0.95% to 1.5% held by the top ten. Sequencing used naive CD4+ T cells sorted from blood. These receptors originate from a man aged 30-40 years in good health. Each CDR3 is given with its conserved first and last residue. Each record gives: D gene, J gene, V gene, clone size, CDR3 protein, CDR3 DNA. A D gene is named only where the DNA matches it firmly. Expanded clones get a size class; other rows say once, few or many, or leave the size out.

d_call: TRBD1; j_call: TRBJ2-2; v_call: TRBV28; clone_size: NA; cdr3_aa: CATGDRGRTGELFF; cdr3_nt: TGTGCCACCGGGGACAGGGGGCGGACCGGGGAGCTGTTTTTT
d_call: NA; j_call: TRBJ2-1; v_call: TRBV5-1; clone_size: NA; cdr3_aa: CASWGGISSYNEQFF; cdr3_nt: TGCGCCAGTTGGGGGGGCATAAGCTCCTACAATGAGCAGTTCTTC
d_call: NA; j_call: TRBJ2-1; v_call: TRBV9; clone_size: NA; cdr3_aa: CASSEGGLYNEQFF; cdr3_nt: TGTGCCAGCAGCGAGGGGGGACTTTACAATGAGCAGTTCTTC
d_call: NA; j_call: TRBJ2-5; v_call: TRBV5-5; clone_size: NA; cdr3_aa: CASSQPGLQETQYF; cdr3_nt: TGTGCCAGCAGCCAACCGGGCCTACAAGAGACCCAGTACTTC
d_call: TRBD1; j_call: TRBJ1-2; v_call: TRBV5-1; clone_size: NA; cdr3_aa: CASSPGTGGFFDYGYTF; cdr3_nt: TGCGCCAGCAGCCCCGGGACAGGGGGTTTCTTCGACTATGGCTACACCTTC
d_call: NA; j_call: TRBJ2-7; v_call: TRBV7-7; clone_size: few; cdr3_aa: CASSLGVGSSYEQYF; cdr3_nt: TGTGCCAGCAGCTTGGGGGTGGGCAGCTCCTACGAGCAGTACTTC
d_call: NA; j_call: TRBJ2-7; v_call: TRBV5-1; clone_size: NA; cdr3_aa: CASSLSGPERYF; cdr3_nt: TGCGCCAGCAGCTTGTCAGGGCCCGAGCGGTACTTC
d_call: NA; j_call: TRBJ2-7; v_call: TRBV7-3; clone_size: NA; cdr3_aa: CASSPRGPPYEQYF; cdr3_nt: TGTGCCAGCAGCCCCCGAGGGCCGCCGTACGAGCAGTACTTC
d_call: NA; j_call: TRBJ1-1; v_call: TRBV10-3; clone_size: NA; cdr3_aa: CAISDLGATEAFF; cdr3_nt: TGTGCCATCAGTGACCTAGGAGCCACTGAAGCTTTCTTT
d_call: TRBD1; j_call: TRBJ1-2; v_call: TRBV27; clone_size: once; cdr3_aa: CASSRYTGAAGYTF; cdr3_nt: TGTGCCAGCAGTAGATACACAGGGGCGGCTGGCTACACCTTC
d_call: TRBD1; j_call: TRBJ2-7; v_call: TRBV5-4; clone_size: NA; cdr3_aa: CASSYLLGQGSFNEQYF; cdr3_nt: TGTGCCAGCAGTTACCTTTTAGGACAGGGGAGTTTCAACGAGCAGTACTTC
d_call: TRBD1; j_call: TRBJ1-5; v_call: TRBV5-8; clone_size: NA; cdr3_aa: CASSYQGAYQPQHF; cdr3_nt: TGTGCCAGCAGTTACCAGGGGGCTTATCAGCCCCAGCATTTT
d_call: NA; j_call: TRBJ1-2; v_call: TRBV19; clone_size: once; cdr3_aa: CASSILDRTTYGYTF; cdr3_nt: TGTGCCAGTAGTATTTTGGACAGAACAACCTATGGCTACACCTTC
d_call: NA; j_call: TRBJ2-1; v_call: TRBV14; clone_size: once; cdr3_aa: CASSQTMGAAQQFF; cdr3_nt: TGTGCCAGCAGCCAAACCATGGGGGCAGCACAGCAGTTCTTC
d_call: TRBD2; j_call: TRBJ2-7; v_call: TRBV7-9; clone_size: NA; cdr3_aa: CASWVGPSGKPLEYF; cdr3_nt: TGTGCCAGCTGGGTAGGGCCTAGCGGGAAACCCCTAGAGTACTTC
d_call: NA; j_call: TRBJ1-1; v_call: TRBV29-1; clone_size: NA; cdr3_aa: CSGGSEAFF; cdr3_nt: TGCAGCGGAGGGTCTGAAGCTTTCTTT
d_call: NA; j_call: TRBJ2-7; v_call: TRBV28; clone_size: NA; cdr3_aa: CASSSSWAEQYF; cdr3_nt: TGTGCCAGCAGTTCGTCGTGGGCCGAGCAGTACTTC
d_call: NA; j_call: TRBJ2-5; v_call: TRBV10-1; clone_size: NA; cdr3_aa: CASSRSSAEETQYF; cdr3_nt: TGCGCCAGCAGCAGATCTAGCGCAGAAGAGACCCAGTACTTC
d_call: NA; j_call: TRBJ2-5; v_call: TRBV5-1; clone_size: NA; cdr3_aa: CASSYSGTTAETQYF; cdr3_nt: TGCGCCAGCAGCTATTCCGGGACAACTGCGGAGACCCAGTACTTC
d_call: TRBD2; j_call: TRBJ2-7; v_call: TRBV7-9; clone_size: NA; cdr3_aa: CASTGLVSGSYEQYF; cdr3_nt: TGTGCCAGCACCGGACTAGTCTCCGGCTCCTACGAGCAGTACTTC
d_call: TRBD2; j_call: TRBJ2-5; v_call: TRBV29-1; clone_size: NA; cdr3_aa: CSVEEGGSWSGETQYF; cdr3_nt: TGCAGCGTTGAAGAGGGCGGGAGCTGGAGTGGAGAGACCCAGTACTTC
d_call: TRBD2; j_call: TRBJ2-2; v_call: TRBV19; clone_size: NA; cdr3_aa: CASNNKRAGGELFF; cdr3_nt: TGTGCCAGCAACAACAAAAGAGCGGGAGGGGAGCTGTTTTTT
d_call: TRBD1; j_call: TRBJ2-7; v_call: TRBV5-8; clone_size: NA; cdr3_aa: CASSPGTGVSYEQYF; cdr3_nt: TGTGCCAGCAGCCCCGGGACAGGGGTCAGCTACGAGCAGTACTTC
d_call: NA; j_call: TRBJ2-1; v_call: TRBV7-9; clone_size: NA; cdr3_aa: CASSLRSTYNEQFF; cdr3_nt: TGTGCCAGCAGCTTAAGGTCTACCTACAATGAGCAGTTCTTC
d_call: TRBD1; j_call: TRBJ2-3; v_call: TRBV5-1; clone_size: once; cdr3_aa: CASSTTGATDTQYF; cdr3_nt: TGCGCCAGCAGCACGACAGGGGCCACAGATACGCAGTATTTT
d_call: NA; j_call: TRBJ1-2; v_call: TRBV18; clone_size: NA; cdr3_aa: CASSPLVTRDKNYGYTF; cdr3_nt: TGTGCCAGCTCACCACTCGTGACCCGGGACAAAAACTATGGCTACACCTTC
d_call: NA; j_call: TRBJ1-5; v_call: TRBV19; clone_size: NA; cdr3_aa: CASTTGNYQPQHF; cdr3_nt: TGTGCCAGTACAACAGGGAATTATCAGCCCCAGCATTTT
d_call: NA; j_call: TRBJ2-7; v_call: TRBV7-8; clone_size: NA; cdr3_aa: CASSLGPAAYEQYF; cdr3_nt: TGTGCCAGCAGCTTAGGCCCAGCCGCCTACGAGCAGTACTTC
d_call: NA; j_call: TRBJ2-2; v_call: TRBV6-5; clone_size: NA; cdr3_aa: CASSPLGGELFF; cdr3_nt: TGTGCCAGCAGTCCCCTTGGCGGGGAGCTGTTTTTT
d_call: NA; j_call: TRBJ1-3; v_call: TRBV7-9; clone_size: NA; cdr3_aa: CASSPGLSSSGNTIYF; cdr3_nt: TGTGCCAGCAGCCCCGGGTTGTCAAGCTCTGGAAACACCATATATTTT
d_call: NA; j_call: TRBJ2-7; v_call: TRBV7-9; clone_size: NA; cdr3_aa: CASSLNTRRQSFSYEQYF; cdr3_nt: TGTGCCAGCAGCTTAAATACAAGGAGACAGTCCTTCTCCTACGAGCAGTACTTC
d_call: NA; j_call: TRBJ2-1; v_call: TRBV6-8; clone_size: once; cdr3_aa: CASSTPVGVNEQFF; cdr3_nt: TGTGCCAGCAGCACCCCGGTTGGGGTAAATGAGCAGTTCTTC
d_call: NA; j_call: TRBJ2-1; v_call: TRBV9; clone_size: NA; cdr3_aa: CASSVGWTASYNEQFF; cdr3_nt: TGTGCCAGCAGCGTAGGGTGGACCGCGTCCTACAATGAGCAGTTCTTC
d_call: NA; j_call: TRBJ1-2; v_call: TRBV6-1; clone_size: few; cdr3_aa: CASSEGGGLGPF; cdr3_nt: TGTGCCAGCAGTGAAGGCGGGGGCCTAGGACCTTTC
d_call: TRBD1; j_call: TRBJ2-6; v_call: TRBV28; clone_size: NA; cdr3_aa: CASSTGGSGANVLTF; cdr3_nt: TGTGCCAGCAGTACAGGGGGCTCTGGGGCCAACGTCCTGACTTTC